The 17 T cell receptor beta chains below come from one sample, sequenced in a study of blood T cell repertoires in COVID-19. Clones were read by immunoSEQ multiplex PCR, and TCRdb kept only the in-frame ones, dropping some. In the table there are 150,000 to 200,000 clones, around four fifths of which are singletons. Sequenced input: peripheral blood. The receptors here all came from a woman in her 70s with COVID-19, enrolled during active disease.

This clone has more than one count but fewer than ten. The CDR3 DNA sequence: TGCAGCGTTGAAGATATAGGCGACTCGGGTACTGAAAAACTGTTTTTT. This sequence encodes CSVEDIGDSGTEKLFF. This chain uses TRBV29-1 with TRBJ1-4; no clear D. The CDR3 is made up of 16 amino acids. Germline V gene lookup returns CDR1 SQVTM and CDR2 ANQGSEA. V shed 0 bases and J shed 7 bases, with 18 bases lying between them.

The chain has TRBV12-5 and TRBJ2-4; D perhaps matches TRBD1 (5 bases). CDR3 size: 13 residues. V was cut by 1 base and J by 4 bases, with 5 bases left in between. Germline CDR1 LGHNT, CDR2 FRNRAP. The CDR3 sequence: CASGLDRKNIQYF. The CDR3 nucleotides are TGTGCTAGTGGTTTGGACAGGAAAAACATTCAGTACTTC.

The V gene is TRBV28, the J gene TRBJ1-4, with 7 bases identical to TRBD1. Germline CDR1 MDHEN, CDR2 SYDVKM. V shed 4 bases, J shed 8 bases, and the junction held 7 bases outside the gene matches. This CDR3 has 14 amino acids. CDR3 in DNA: TGTGCCAGCAGTTATGACAGGGCGAGAGAAAAACTGTTTTTT. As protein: CASSYDRAREKLFF.

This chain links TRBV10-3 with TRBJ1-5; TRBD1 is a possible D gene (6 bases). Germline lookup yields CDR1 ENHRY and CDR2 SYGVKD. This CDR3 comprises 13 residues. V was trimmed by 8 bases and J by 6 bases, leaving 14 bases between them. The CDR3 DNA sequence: TGTGCCATCTCCCGGACAGTAGGTCAGCCCCAGCATTTT. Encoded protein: CAISRTVGQPQHF.

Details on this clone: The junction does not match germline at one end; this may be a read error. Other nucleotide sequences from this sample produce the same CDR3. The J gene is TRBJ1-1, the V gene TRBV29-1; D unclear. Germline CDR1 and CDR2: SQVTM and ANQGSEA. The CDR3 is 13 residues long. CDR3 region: CSVEDITDTEAFF. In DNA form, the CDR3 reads TGCAGTGTTGAAGACATTACAGACACTGAAGCTTTCTTT.

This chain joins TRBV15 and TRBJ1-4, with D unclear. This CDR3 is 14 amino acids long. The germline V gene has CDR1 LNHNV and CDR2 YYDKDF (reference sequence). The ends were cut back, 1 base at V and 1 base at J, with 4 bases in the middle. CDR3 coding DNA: TGTGCCACCAGCAGAGGAGGAACTAATGAAAAACTGTTTTTT. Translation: CATSRGGTNEKLFF.

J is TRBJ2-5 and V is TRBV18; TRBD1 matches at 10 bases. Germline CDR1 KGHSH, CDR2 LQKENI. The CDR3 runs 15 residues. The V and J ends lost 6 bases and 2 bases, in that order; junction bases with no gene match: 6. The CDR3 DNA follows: TGTGCCAGCTCTCGGGACAGGGGCATTCAAGAGACCCAGTACTTC. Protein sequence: CASSRDRGIQETQYF.

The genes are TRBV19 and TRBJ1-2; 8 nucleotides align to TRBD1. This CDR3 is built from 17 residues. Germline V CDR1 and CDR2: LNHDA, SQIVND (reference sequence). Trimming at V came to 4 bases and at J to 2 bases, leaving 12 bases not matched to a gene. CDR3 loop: CASSRETGTGENYGYTF. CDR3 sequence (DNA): TGTGCCAGTAGTAGGGAGACCGGGACAGGAGAAAACTATGGCTACACCTTC. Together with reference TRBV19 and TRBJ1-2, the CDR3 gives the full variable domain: DGGITQSPKYLFRKEGQNVTLSCEQNLNHDAMYWYRQDPGQGLRLIYYSQIVNDFQKGDIAEGYSVSREKKESFPLTVTSAQKNPTAFYLCASSRETGTGENYGYTFGSGTRLTVV.

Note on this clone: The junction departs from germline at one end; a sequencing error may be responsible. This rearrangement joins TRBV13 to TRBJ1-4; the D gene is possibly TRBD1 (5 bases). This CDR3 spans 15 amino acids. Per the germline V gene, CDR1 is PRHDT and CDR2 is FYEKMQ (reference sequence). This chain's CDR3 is CASSLGRGLNEKLFF. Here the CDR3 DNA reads TGTGCCAGCAGCCTAGGCCGGGGGTTAAATGAAAAACTGTTTTTT.

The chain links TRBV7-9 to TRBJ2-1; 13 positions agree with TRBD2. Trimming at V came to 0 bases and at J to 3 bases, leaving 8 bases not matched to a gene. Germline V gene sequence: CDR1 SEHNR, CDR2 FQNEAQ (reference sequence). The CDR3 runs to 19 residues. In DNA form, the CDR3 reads TGTGCCAGCAGCTTAGCCAGACTAGCGGGAGGTCTACTCTACAATGAGCAGTTCTTC. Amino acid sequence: CASSLARLAGGLLYNEQFF.

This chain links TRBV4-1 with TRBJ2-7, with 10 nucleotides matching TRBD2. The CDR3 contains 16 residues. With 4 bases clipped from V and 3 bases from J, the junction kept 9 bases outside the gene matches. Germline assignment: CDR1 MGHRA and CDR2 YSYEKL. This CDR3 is CASSPREREGIYEQYF. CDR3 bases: TGCGCCAGCAGCCCAAGGGAGCGGGAGGGAATCTACGAGCAGTACTTC.

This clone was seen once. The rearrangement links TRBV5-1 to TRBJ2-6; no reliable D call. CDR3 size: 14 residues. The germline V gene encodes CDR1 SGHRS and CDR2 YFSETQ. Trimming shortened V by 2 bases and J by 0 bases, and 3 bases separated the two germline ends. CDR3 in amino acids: CASSLYSGANVLTF. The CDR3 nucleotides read TGCGCCAGCAGCTTATACTCTGGGGCCAACGTCCTGACTTTC.

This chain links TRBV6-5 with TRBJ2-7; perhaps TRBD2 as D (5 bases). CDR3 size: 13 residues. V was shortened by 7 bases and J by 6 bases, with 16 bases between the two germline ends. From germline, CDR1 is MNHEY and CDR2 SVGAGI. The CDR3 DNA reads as TGTGCCAGCACCGACATCGGGGTGGGCGAGCAGTACTTC. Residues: CASTDIGVGEQYF.

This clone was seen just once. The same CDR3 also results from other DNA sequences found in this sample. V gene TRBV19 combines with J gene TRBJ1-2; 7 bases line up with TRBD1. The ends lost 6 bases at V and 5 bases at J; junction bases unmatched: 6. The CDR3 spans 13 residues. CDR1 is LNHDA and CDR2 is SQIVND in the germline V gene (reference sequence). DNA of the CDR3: TGTGCCAGTAGCCCGGACAGGACATATGGCTACACCTTC. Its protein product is CASSPDRTYGYTF.

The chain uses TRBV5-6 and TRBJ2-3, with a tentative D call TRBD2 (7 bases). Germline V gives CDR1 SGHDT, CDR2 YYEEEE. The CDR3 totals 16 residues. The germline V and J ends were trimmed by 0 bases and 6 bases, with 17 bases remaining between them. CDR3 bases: TGTGCCAGCAGCTTGGCCTCGGAGGGGGGGCTGGATACGCAGTATTTT. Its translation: CASSLASEGGLDTQYF.

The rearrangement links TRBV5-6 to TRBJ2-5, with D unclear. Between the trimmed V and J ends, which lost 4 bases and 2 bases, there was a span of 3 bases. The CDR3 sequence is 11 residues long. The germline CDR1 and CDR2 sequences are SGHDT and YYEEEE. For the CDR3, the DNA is TGTGCCAGCAGCCTTCAAGAGACCCAGTACTTC. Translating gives CASSLQETQYF.

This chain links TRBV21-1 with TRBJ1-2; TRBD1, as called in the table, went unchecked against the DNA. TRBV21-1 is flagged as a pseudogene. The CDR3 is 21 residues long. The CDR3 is CASIGREATGQEIQGAYGYTF. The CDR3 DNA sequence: TGTGCCAGCATCGGACGGGAAGCGACGGGACAGGAAATCCAAGGAGCCTATGGCTACACCTTC.